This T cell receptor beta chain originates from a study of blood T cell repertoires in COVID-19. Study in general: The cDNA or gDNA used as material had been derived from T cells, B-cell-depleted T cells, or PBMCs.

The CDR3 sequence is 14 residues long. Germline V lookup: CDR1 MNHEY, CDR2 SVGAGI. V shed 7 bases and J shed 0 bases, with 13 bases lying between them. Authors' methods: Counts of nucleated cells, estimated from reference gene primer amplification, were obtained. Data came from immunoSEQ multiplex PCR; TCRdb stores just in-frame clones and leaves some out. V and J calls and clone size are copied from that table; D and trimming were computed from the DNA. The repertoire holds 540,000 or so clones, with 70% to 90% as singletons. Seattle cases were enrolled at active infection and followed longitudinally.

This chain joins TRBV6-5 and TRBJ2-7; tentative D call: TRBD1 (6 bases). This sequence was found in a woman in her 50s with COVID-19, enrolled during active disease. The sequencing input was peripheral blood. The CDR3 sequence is CASNNRVASYEQYF. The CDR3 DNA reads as TGTGCCAGCAACAACAGGGTGGCCTCCTACGAGCAGTACTTC.